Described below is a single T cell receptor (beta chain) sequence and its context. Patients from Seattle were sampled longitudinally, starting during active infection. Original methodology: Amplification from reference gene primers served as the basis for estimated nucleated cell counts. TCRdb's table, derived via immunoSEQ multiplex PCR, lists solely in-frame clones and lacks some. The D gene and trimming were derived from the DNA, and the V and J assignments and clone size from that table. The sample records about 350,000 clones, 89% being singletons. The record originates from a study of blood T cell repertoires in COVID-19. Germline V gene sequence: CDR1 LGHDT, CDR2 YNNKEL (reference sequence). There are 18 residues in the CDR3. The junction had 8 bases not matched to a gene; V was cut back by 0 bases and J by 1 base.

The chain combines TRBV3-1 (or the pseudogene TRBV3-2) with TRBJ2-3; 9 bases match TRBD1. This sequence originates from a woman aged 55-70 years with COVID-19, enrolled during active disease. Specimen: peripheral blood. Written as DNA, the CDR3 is TGTGCCAGCAGCCAAGATATCCCCGGGACAGGGCGCACAGATACGCAGTATTTT. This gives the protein CASSQDIPGTGRTDTQYF.